Reported below is one TCR beta chain. Its target is unknown. A single record per CDR3 protein comes from TCRdb applying MiXCR to the 5' RACE reads. The table lists 200,000 to 300,000 distinct CDR3 sequences, 13% of them singletons. The sample is drawn from a study of T cells after yellow fever vaccination. Study information: SMART-Seq v4 Ultra Low Input prepared the low-cell-number fractions.

This CDR3 is built from 13 residues. Between the trimmed V and J ends, which lost 7 bases and 4 bases, there was a span of 11 bases. Germline V gene lookup returns CDR1 KGHDR and CDR2 SFDVKD. Study conclusions and caveats: Post-booster repertoires again held most primary-vaccination clones (approximately 96% CD4, just under 90% CD8).

Sequencing was performed on CD4+ T cells sorted from PBMCs, taken 45 days after the yellow fever booster vaccination. The TCR originated in a man aged 30 to 45 who received the YFV17D yellow fever vaccine. This chain links TRBV24-1 with TRBJ2-3; the D gene is possibly TRBD1 (5 bases). CDR3 region: CATRTEGPDTQYF. The CDR3 DNA reads TGTGCCACCAGGACAGAAGGCCCAGATACGCAGTATTTT.